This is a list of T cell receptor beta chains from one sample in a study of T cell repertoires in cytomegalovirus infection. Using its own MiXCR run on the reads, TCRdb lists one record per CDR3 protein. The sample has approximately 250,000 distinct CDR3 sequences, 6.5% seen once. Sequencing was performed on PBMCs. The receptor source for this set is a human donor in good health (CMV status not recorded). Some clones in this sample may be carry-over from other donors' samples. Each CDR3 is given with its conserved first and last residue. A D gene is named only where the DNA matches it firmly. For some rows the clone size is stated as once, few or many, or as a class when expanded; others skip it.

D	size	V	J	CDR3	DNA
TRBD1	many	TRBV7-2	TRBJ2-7	CASSRADRTYEQYF	TGTGCCAGCAGCCGAGCGGACAGGACCTACGAGCAGTACTTC
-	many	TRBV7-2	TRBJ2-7	CASTQGIEQYF	TGTGCCAGCACCCAAGGGATCGAGCAGTACTTC
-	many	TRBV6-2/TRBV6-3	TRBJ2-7	CASGWDTYEQYF	TGTGCCAGCGGCTGGGACACCTACGAGCAGTACTTC
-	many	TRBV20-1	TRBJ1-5	CSASIQGRAFNQPQHF	TGCAGTGCTAGTATACAGGGAAGGGCGTTCAATCAGCCCCAGCATTTT
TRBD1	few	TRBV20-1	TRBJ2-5	CSAGTGNLETQYF	TGCAGTGCCGGGACAGGGAACCTCGAGACCCAGTACTTC
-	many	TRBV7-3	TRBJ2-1	CASSLDGGYNEQFF	TGTGCCAGCAGCTTAGACGGCGGATACAATGAGCAGTTCTTC
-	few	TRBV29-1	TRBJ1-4	CSVGRVNEKLFF	TGCAGCGTTGGACGGGTTAATGAAAAACTGTTTTTT
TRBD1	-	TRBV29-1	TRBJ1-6	CSVEVKDRGPLHF	TGCAGCGTTGAGGTTAAGGACAGGGGACCCCTCCACTTT
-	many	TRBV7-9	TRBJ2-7	CASTPSGSDEQYF	TGTGCCAGCACGCCGTCGGGTTCCGACGAGCAGTACTTC
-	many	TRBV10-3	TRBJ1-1	CAISIVDKATEAFF	TGTGCCATCTCAATTGTGGATAAGGCCACTGAAGCTTTCTTT
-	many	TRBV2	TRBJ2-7	CASRGFYEQYF	TGTGCCAGCAGGGGGTTCTACGAGCAGTACTTC
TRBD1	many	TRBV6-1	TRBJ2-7	CASRTPGGSYEQYF	TGTGCCAGCAGGACACCAGGGGGCTCCTACGAGCAGTACTTC
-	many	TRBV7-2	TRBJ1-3	CASSYQGGSGNTIYF	TGTGCCAGCAGCTACCAAGGGGGCTCTGGAAACACCATATATTTT
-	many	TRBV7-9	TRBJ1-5	CASSSFTNQPQHF	TGTGCCAGCAGCTCTTTTACCAATCAGCCCCAGCATTTT
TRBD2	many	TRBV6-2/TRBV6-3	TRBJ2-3	CAVQERGGTDTQYF	TGTGCCGTCCAAGAGCGGGGGGGCACAGATACGCAGTATTTT
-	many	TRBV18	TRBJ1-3	CASSPFSPRPTGNTIYF	TGTGCCAGCTCACCATTCAGCCCGCGGCCCACTGGAAACACCATATATTTT
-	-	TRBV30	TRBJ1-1	CAWSLGPRPNTEAFF	TGTGCCTGGAGTCTAGGCCCCCGACCGAACACTGAAGCTTTCTTT
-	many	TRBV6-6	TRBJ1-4	CASSYEQGGDEKLFF	TGTGCCAGCAGTTACGAACAGGGTGGAGATGAAAAACTGTTTTTT
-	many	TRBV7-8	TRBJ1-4	CASFGEKLFF	TGTGCCAGCTTTGGTGAAAAACTGTTTTTT
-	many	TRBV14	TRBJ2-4	CASSPNGRKNIQYF	TGTGCCAGCAGCCCGAATGGCAGGAAAAACATTCAGTACTTC
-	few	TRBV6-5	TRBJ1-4	CASRLSNNRRGEKLFF	TGTGCCAGCAGACTATCCAATAACAGACGTGGCGAAAAACTGTTTTTT
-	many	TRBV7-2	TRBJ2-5	CASSLARAGLETQYF	TGTGCCAGCAGCTTAGCCCGGGCAGGGCTGGAGACCCAGTACTTC
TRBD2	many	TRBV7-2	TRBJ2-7	CASSPRLAGSYEQYF	TGTGCCAGCAGCCCGCGACTAGCGGGGTCCTACGAGCAGTACTTC
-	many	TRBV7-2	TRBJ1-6	CASSLDRSSYNSPLHF	TGTGCCAGCAGCTTAGACAGGAGCTCCTATAATTCACCCCTCCACTTT
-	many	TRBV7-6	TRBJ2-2	CASSPGRAGELFF	TGTGCCAGCAGCCCCGGGCGGGCCGGGGAGCTGTTTTTT
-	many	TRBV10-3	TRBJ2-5	CAISATDLGTQYF	TGTGCCATCAGCGCCACAGATTTGGGGACCCAGTACTTC
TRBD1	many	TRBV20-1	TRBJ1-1	CSARGQGGTEAFF	TGCAGTGCTAGGGGACAGGGAGGGACTGAAGCTTTCTTT
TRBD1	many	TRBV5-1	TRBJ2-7	CASSLAQTGDEQYF	TGCGCCAGCAGCTTGGCTCAGACAGGGGACGAGCAGTACTTC
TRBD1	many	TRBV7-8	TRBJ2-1	CASSPPGQVGDEQFF	TGTGCCAGCAGCCCGCCCGGACAGGTTGGGGATGAGCAGTTCTTC
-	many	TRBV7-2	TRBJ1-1	CASSQAGATEAFF	TGTGCCAGCAGCCAGGCGGGGGCCACTGAAGCTTTCTTT
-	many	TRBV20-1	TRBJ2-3	CSARGERDLRLTDTQYF	TGCAGTGCTAGAGGGGAAAGGGACCTGCGCCTTACAGATACGCAGTATTTT
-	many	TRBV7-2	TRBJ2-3	CASSLEIAYRTDTQYF	TGTGCCAGCAGCTTGGAAATAGCGTACCGCACAGATACGCAGTATTTT
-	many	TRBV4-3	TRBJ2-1	CASSQDLAQSSYNEQFF	TGCGCCAGCAGCCAAGATTTGGCACAGAGCTCCTACAATGAGCAGTTCTTC
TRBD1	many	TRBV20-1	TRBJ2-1	CSADPGQRSYNEQFF	TGCAGTGCTGATCCGGGACAGCGATCCTACAATGAGCAGTTCTTC
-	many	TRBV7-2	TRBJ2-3	CASSSRTGGSTDTQYF	TGTGCCAGCAGCTCGAGAACGGGGGGCAGCACAGATACGCAGTATTTT
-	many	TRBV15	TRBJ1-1	CATSRDSQGKMNTEAFF	TGTGCCACCAGCAGAGATAGTCAGGGGAAAATGAACACTGAAGCTTTCTTT
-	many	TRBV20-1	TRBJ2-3	CSARVPKSTDTQYF	TGCAGTGCTAGAGTCCCAAAAAGCACAGATACGCAGTATTTT
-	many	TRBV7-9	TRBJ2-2	CASAKGRVNTGELFF	TGTGCCAGCGCTAAAGGGCGGGTTAACACCGGGGAGCTGTTTTTT
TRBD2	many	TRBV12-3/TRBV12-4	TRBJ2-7	CASSSAVLAGVSYEQYF	TGTGCCAGCAGTTCAGCAGTACTAGCGGGGGTCTCCTACGAGCAGTACTTC
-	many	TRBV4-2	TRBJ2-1	CASSSPLDNEQFF	TGTGCCAGCAGCTCCCCCTTAGACAATGAGCAGTTCTTC
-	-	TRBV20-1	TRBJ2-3	CSASLSGGRSDTQYF	TGCAGTGCTAGCCTGTCAGGGGGGCGGTCAGATACGCAGTATTTT
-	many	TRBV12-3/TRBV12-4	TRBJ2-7	CASRPTSSYEQYF	TGTGCCAGCAGACCTACTTCTTCGTACGAGCAGTACTTC
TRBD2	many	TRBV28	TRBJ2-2	CASSPGTSVTGELFF	TGTGCCAGCAGTCCGGGGACTAGCGTGACCGGGGAGCTGTTTTTT
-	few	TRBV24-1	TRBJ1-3	CATSPPIWVDGDTIYF	TGTGCCACCAGTCCTCCTATATGGGTAGATGGCGACACCATATATTTT
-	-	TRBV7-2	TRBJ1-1	CASSPSLTGNGEDFF	TGTGCCAGCAGCCCCAGCCTTACAGGTAACGGCGAAGATTTCTTT
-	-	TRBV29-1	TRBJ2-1	CSVDVDTGPFF	TGCAGCGTTGATGTAGACACAGGCCCGTTCTTC
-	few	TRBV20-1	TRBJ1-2	CSARQLRGGLYGYTF	TGCAGTGCTAGACAACTGAGGGGGGGCCTCTATGGCTACACCTTC
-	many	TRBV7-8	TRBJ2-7	CASWTGGEREQYF	TGTGCCAGCTGGACCGGAGGGGAGCGCGAGCAGTACTTC
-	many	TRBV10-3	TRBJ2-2	CAISGAGDQNTGELFF	TGTGCCATCAGTGGGGCAGGGGATCAGAACACCGGGGAGCTGTTTTTT
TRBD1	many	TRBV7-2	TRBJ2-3	CASSLQGANTDTQYF	TGTGCCAGCAGTTTACAGGGGGCCAACACAGATACGCAGTATTTT
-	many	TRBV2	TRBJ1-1	CASSERRMNTEAFF	TGTGCCAGCAGTGAACGGAGAATGAACACTGAAGCTTTCTTT
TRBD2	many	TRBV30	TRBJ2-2	CAWSSRGGRTGELFF	TGTGCCTGGAGTTCCCGGGGGGGCCGGACCGGGGAGCTGTTTTTT
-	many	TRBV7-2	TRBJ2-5	CASRRTVQETQYF	TGTGCCAGCAGAAGGACAGTCCAAGAGACCCAGTACTTC
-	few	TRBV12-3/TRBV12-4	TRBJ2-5	CACSFGGTQETQYF	TGTGCCTGCAGTTTTGGGGGCACCCAAGAGACCCAGTACTTC